This T cell receptor beta chain was observed in a study of blood T cell repertoires in COVID-19. Generated by immunoSEQ multiplex PCR, the TCRdb table keeps only in-frame clones and is missing some. The sample records approximately 200,000 clones, approximately 90% being singletons. This clone was seen only once. Per germline, CDR1 LGHDT and CDR2 YNNKEL (reference sequence). This CDR3 is built from 12 residues. V dropped 3 bases and J dropped 10; count of bases not matched to a gene: 3. Material for sequencing was peripheral blood. This clonotype was obtained from a woman between 25 and 40 years old with active or convalescent COVID-19. This rearrangement joins TRBV3-1 (or the pseudogene TRBV3-2) to TRBJ1-1, with 9 bases lining up with TRBD1. The CDR3 protein is CASSQTDRGAFF. The CDR3 DNA reads as TGTGCCAGCAGCCAGACGGACAGGGGAGCTTTCTTT.